The 18 T cell receptor beta chains in this list originate from one sample, sequenced in a study of OX40 agonist ivuxolimab in advanced cancers. Library method: the immunoSEQ multiplex PCR assay. TCRdb took over this immuneACCESS table, retaining in-frame rearrangements with V and J assigned. Such tables are incomplete; in checked studies, under half of the missing clones stem from an unresolved V gene, and the remainder is unexplained. Here the sample has approximately 69,000 clones; about nine tenths occur a single time. The leading ten clones occupy around 0.3% of the sample. The source material was CD4+ or CD8+ T cells sorted from blood, sampled in a trial of the OX40 agonist ivuxolimab. All receptors come from an adult with an advanced solid tumor such as melanoma, head and neck, liver or kidney cancer.

V and J are TRBV27 and TRBJ1-5, with D possibly TRBD1 on 6 matching bases. Between the trimmed V and J ends, which lost 3 bases and 3 bases, there was a span of 12 bases. This CDR3 is 15 amino acids long. Germline CDR1 MNHEY, CDR2 SMNVEV (reference sequence). CDR3 nucleotides: TGTGCCAGCAGTTTTCAGGGGCTTAACAATCAGCCCCAGCATTTT. This encodes CASSFQGLNNQPQHF.

The chain uses TRBV6-1 and TRBJ1-4; no clear D gene. The CDR3 length is 11 residues. Germline values: CDR1 MNHNS, CDR2 SASEGT. The V end lost 3 bases, the J end lost 7 bases, and 3 bases lay between the germline ends. The CDR3 DNA follows: TGTGCCAGCAGTGAGGCTGAAAAACTGTTTTTT. Translated: CASSEAEKLFF.

The chain employs TRBV10-2 and TRBJ1-2; TRBD1 might be the D (6 bases). V was shortened by 2 bases and J by 6 bases, with 13 bases between the two germline ends. This CDR3 has 14 residues. The germline CDR1 and CDR2 sequences are WSHSY and SAAADI. CDR3 region: CASSELAGAHGYTF. In nucleotides, the CDR3 is TGCGCCAGCAGTGAGCTTGCAGGGGCGCATGGCTACACCTTC.

The chain employs TRBV7-9 and TRBJ1-2; no firm D call. This CDR3 has 14 residues. With 4 bases removed from V and 5 bases from J, the gap between germline ends came to 14 bases. Germline V gene data show CDR1 as SEHNR and CDR2 as FQNEAQ (reference sequence). CDR3: CASSSQPWSYGYTF. The CDR3 nucleotides are TGTGCCAGCAGCTCCCAGCCTTGGTCTTATGGCTACACCTTC.

The chain uses TRBV19 and TRBJ2-2; 11 bases agree with TRBD2. The CDR3 extends over 16 amino acids. The germline V gene has CDR1 LNHDA and CDR2 SQIVND (reference sequence). The J segment lost 6 bases and the V segment lost 9 bases, leaving 12 bases of the junction unmatched. The CDR3, as DNA: TGTGCCAGCAGAGGGCTAGCGGGAGGTAAACCCGGGGAGCTGTTTTTT. Protein product: CASRGLAGGKPGELFF.

This clone was seen a single time. The chain is built from TRBV15 and TRBJ2-6; D call uncertain. The V gene's germline CDR1 is LNHNV and CDR2 YYDKDF (reference sequence). V was pared by 2 bases and J by 0 bases, with 11 bases between. The CDR3 contains 17 residues. The CDR3 protein is CATSRTQGNSGANVLTF. The CDR3 DNA is TGTGCCACCAGCAGAACCCAAGGGAACTCTGGGGCCAACGTCCTGACTTTC.

V gene TRBV11-2 combines with J gene TRBJ2-3, with 7 bases that match TRBD1. CDR1 SGHAT and CDR2 FQNNGV come from the germline V gene. Trimming cost V 2 bases and J 5 bases; bases outside gene matches: 10. The CDR3 totals 16 residues. CDR3 coding DNA: TGTGCCAGCAGCTTAAAAAGTCTAGGGGGCAGAGATACGCAGTATTTT. Translated, it gives CASSLKSLGGRDTQYF.

This clone appeared once. The genes are TRBV18 and TRBJ2-3, with 8 positions matching TRBD1. Germline CDR1 reads KGHSH; CDR2 reads LQKENI. This CDR3 is 14 amino acids long. V was clipped by 4 bases and J by 6 bases; unmatched bases: 6. The CDR3 sequence is CASSQGQAEDTQYF. Here the CDR3 DNA reads TGTGCCAGCTCACAGGGACAGGCGGAGGATACGCAGTATTTT.

The table lists this clone with a count of one. CDR3 sequence (DNA): TGTGCCAGCAGGGCCCGGGACAGGGGGCTGAGCACCGGGGAGCTGTTTTTT. Translation gives CASRARDRGLSTGELFF. The chain carries TRBV25-1 and TRBJ2-2; 12 nucleotides line up with TRBD1. The CDR3 extends over 17 amino acids. The germline gives CDR1 MGHDK, CDR2 SYGVNS. The trim removed 6 bases at V and 4 bases at J, leaving 9 bases unmatched.

The chain links TRBV7-8 to TRBJ2-2, with a possible D match to TRBD2 (5 bases). Trimming took 1 base from V and 6 from J, leaving 15 bases between them. The CDR3 consists of 16 residues. The germline V gene encodes CDR1 SGHVS and CDR2 FQNEAQ. Written as DNA, the CDR3 is TGTGCCAGCAGCTTAGTGGGTCGGGGATTCGCCGGGGAGCTGTTTTTT. Its translation: CASSLVGRGFAGELFF. Full variable domain (remainder filled in from reference TRBV7-8 and TRBJ2-2): GAGVSQSPRYKVAKRGQDVALRCDPISGHVSLFWYQQALGQGPEFLTYFQNEAQLDKSGLPSDRFFAERPEGSVSTLKIQRTQQEDSAVYLCASSLVGRGFAGELFFGEGSRLTVL.

The V and J genes are TRBV7-6 and TRBJ1-1; D call uncertain. The ends were cut back, 5 bases at V and 0 bases at J, with 13 bases in the middle. Germline V gives CDR1 SGHVS, CDR2 FNYEAQ. This CDR3 contains 15 residues. CDR3 residues: CASSPRGGVNTEAFF. DNA for the CDR3: TGTGCCAGCAGCCCCCGGGGAGGCGTGAACACTGAAGCTTTCTTT.

This chain links TRBV14 with TRBJ2-5, with 9 bases matching TRBD1. Looked up from germline, CDR1 is SGHDN and CDR2 is FVKESK. V lost 5 bases to trimming and J lost 4 bases; unmatched junction nucleotides: 8. The CDR3 contains 15 residues. CDR3 DNA sequence: TGTGCCAGCAGCGAAAGGACAGGGGTGGTAGAGACCCAGTACTTC. Translation gives CASSERTGVVETQYF.

Here the CDR3 reads CASKELEGYTF. The CDR3 bases are TGTGCCAGCAAGGAATTGGAGGGCTACACCTTC. The chain combines TRBV6-1 with TRBJ1-2; D remains ambiguous. Germline CDR1 reads MNHNS; CDR2 reads SASEGT. Trimming removed 7 bases from V and 8 bases from J, with 11 bases in between. CDR3 length: 11 amino acids.

J is TRBJ1-5 and V is TRBV28; 9 nucleotides match TRBD1. Unmatched junction bases numbered 13, after V lost 8 bases and J lost 5 bases. The CDR3 extends over 16 amino acids. Germline assignment: CDR1 MDHEN and CDR2 SYDVKM. In DNA, the CDR3 is TGTGCCAGCCACCCCAATATTAACAGGGGGCATCAGCCCCAGCATTTT. Its protein product is CASHPNINRGHQPQHF.

This chain joins TRBV11-1 and TRBJ2-7; possible D gene TRBD1, 6 bases. V lost 4 bases and J lost 5, with 9 bases in between. CDR1 is SGHAT, CDR2 FQDESV, per germline (reference sequence). There are 12 residues in the CDR3. CDR3 in amino acids: CASSSDRNEQYF. For the CDR3, the DNA is TGTGCCAGCAGCTCCGACAGGAACGAGCAGTACTTC.

The chain carries TRBV2 and TRBJ1-5; 7 bases line up with TRBD1. This CDR3 region has 16 residues. Germline values: CDR1 SNHLY, CDR2 FYNNEI. V lost 7 bases and J lost 2; bases outside the gene matches: 11. CDR3 loop: CASTTGDRGGNQPQHF. The CDR3 bases are TGTGCCAGCACCACTGGGGACAGAGGCGGCAATCAGCCCCAGCATTTT.

The V and J genes are TRBV5-1 and TRBJ2-1; D is uncertain. Germline lookup yields CDR1 SGHRS and CDR2 YFSETQ. Trimming took off 0 bases at V and 10 bases at J, with 17 bases between the two ends. This CDR3 is 15 amino acids long. Written as DNA, the CDR3 is TGCGCCAGCAGCTTGGTCCCGGGTGCTATCCTGGAGCAGTTCTTC. Protein: CASSLVPGAILEQFF.

The rearrangement joins TRBV7-6 to TRBJ1-5; 7 bases line up with TRBD1. The V gene end was trimmed by 5 bases and the J gene end by 0 bases; junction bases not matched to a gene: 7. Germline assignment: CDR1 SGHVS and CDR2 FNYEAQ. This CDR3 region has 16 residues. The CDR3 spells CASSLGTADSNQPQHF. The DNA for the CDR3 is TGTGCCAGCAGCCTAGGGACAGCGGATAGCAATCAGCCCCAGCATTTT.